This T cell receptor (beta chain) was captured by sequencing in a study of cytomegalovirus exposure and HLA in healthy donors. Overall study: As released early, the data held roughly 85 million unique TCRs from HLA-typed donors.

Remarks on this clone: The antigen is unknown.

The PCR used 60 Vbeta and 13 Jbeta primers. Profiled with immunoSEQ multiplex PCR; TCRdb holds only in-frame clones, not every one. The table shows 200,000 to 250,000 clones, with more than 85% occurring only once. Donors in the study were healthy people who gave bone marrow. At collection, donors were nominally healthy, but unrecorded immune exposures were probable. Study-level points and caveats: Among donors in an Asian-associated ancestry cluster, a later analysis reportedly found fewer N-insertions than the roughly 680-donor mean.

Sequencing was performed on PBMCs. The source of this sequence is a woman under 30 in good health and CMV-seronegative.

The CDR3 DNA reads TGTGCCAGCAGTTACTCACTTTCCGACGAGCAGTACTTC. Its translation is CASSYSLSDEQYF. V and J are TRBV6-6 and TRBJ2-7; D is uncertain. The CDR3 is 13 residues long. Trimming removed 0 bases from V and 5 bases from J, with 8 bases in between. The germline V gene encodes CDR1 MNHNY and CDR2 SVGAGI (reference sequence).